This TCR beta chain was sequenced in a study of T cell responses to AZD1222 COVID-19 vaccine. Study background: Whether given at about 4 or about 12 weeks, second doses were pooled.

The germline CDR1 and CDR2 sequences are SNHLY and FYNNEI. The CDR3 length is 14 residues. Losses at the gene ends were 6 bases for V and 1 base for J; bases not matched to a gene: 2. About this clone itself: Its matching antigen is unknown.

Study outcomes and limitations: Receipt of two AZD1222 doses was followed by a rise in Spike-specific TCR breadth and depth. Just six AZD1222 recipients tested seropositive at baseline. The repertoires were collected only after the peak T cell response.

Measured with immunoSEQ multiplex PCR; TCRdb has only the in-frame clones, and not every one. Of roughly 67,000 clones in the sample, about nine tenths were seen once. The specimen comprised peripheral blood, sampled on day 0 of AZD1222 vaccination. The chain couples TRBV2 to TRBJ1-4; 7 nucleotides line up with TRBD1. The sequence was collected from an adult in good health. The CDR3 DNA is TGTGCCAGCAGAAGGACAGGAACTAATGAAAAACTGTTTTTT. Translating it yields CASRRTGTNEKLFF. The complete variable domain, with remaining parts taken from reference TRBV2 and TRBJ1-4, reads EPEVTQTPSHQVTQMGQEVILRCVPISNHLYFYWYRQILGQKVEFLVSFYNNEISEKSEIFDDQFSVERPDGSNFTLKIRSTKLEDSAMYFCASRRTGTNEKLFFGSGTQLSVL.